A single sample is the source of the 23 T cell receptor beta chains below, sequenced in a study of cytomegalovirus exposure and HLA in healthy donors. TCRdb keeps only in-frame clones here, not all; method: immunoSEQ multiplex PCR. This sample yields 200,000 or so clones, of which 84% are seen a single time; 13% belongs to the top ten. Sequencing used PBMCs. All receptors derive from a woman aged 30 to 39 in good health and CMV-seropositive.

The J gene is TRBJ2-7, the V gene TRBV27; 9 bases line up with TRBD1. CDR3 length equals 14 residues. J was trimmed by 5 bases and V by 4 bases; bases with no gene match: 6. Looked up from germline, CDR1 is MNHEY and CDR2 is SMNVEV (reference sequence). The CDR3 here is CASSSRDRENEQYF. For the CDR3, the DNA is TGTGCCAGCAGTTCCCGGGACAGGGAAAACGAGCAGTACTTC.

J is TRBJ1-5 and V is TRBV7-2; D is unclear. The CDR3 length is 15 residues. V gave up 5 bases and J gave up 1 base, with 12 bases separating them. From germline, CDR1 is SGHTA and CDR2 FQGNSA. Here the CDR3 DNA reads TGTGCCAGCAGCCACGGTAGAGGGAGCAATCAGCCCCAGCATTTT. Translation: CASSHGRGSNQPQHF.

The genes are TRBV19 and TRBJ1-2; D may be TRBD1 (6 bases). CDR1 is LNHDA and CDR2 is SQIVND in the germline V gene (reference sequence). V was cut by 4 bases and J by 5 bases, with 14 bases left in between. The CDR3 runs to 14 residues. The CDR3 region has the DNA TGTGCCAGTAGTACCCTGGACAGAGATTATGGCTACACCTTC. Translating gives CASSTLDRDYGYTF.

The chain uses TRBV29-1 and TRBJ2-1; D gene unclear. V was cut by 7 bases and J by 7 bases, with 14 bases left in between. Per the germline V gene, CDR1 is SQVTM and CDR2 is ANQGSEA. The CDR3 runs to 12 residues. In nucleotides, the CDR3 is TGCAGCGCGTCCCGTACGGTGAATGAGCAGTTCTTC. The encoded protein is CSASRTVNEQFF.

This chain joins TRBV18 and TRBJ1-2; maybe TRBD1 (5 bases). CDR3 length: 12 amino acids. Germline CDR1 reads KGHSH; CDR2 reads LQKENI. With 2 bases removed from V and 7 bases from J, the gap between germline ends came to 8 bases. The CDR3 is CASSPTGVGYTF. CDR3 bases: TGTGCCAGCTCACCAACGGGGGTTGGCTACACCTTC.

The chain joins TRBV21-1 to TRBJ2-3; no DNA check was done on the table's D call, TRBD2. TRBV21-1 is designated a pseudogene. The CDR3 extends over 14 amino acids. The CDR3 loop reads CASRTEGQKDTQYF. CDR3 DNA: TGTGCCAGCAGGACGGAGGGCCAAAAAGATACGCAGTATTTT.

V usage is TRBV5-6 and J usage is TRBJ2-7; D ambiguous. Trimming shortened V by 1 base and J by 3 bases, and 5 bases separated the two germline ends. The CDR3 covers 12 residues. Germline V gene lookup returns CDR1 SGHDT and CDR2 YYEEEE. DNA of the CDR3: TGTGCCAGCAGCTTGTCGGGCTACGAGCAGTACTTC. Its translation is CASSLSGYEQYF.

In its sample, this clone was seen once. Mismatch with germline at one junction end may stem from a read error. The chain uses TRBV18 and TRBJ1-5; tentatively, D is TRBD1 (6 bases). From germline, CDR1 is KGHSH and CDR2 LQKENI. The CDR3 extends over 19 amino acids. The CDR3 nucleotides are TGTGCCAGCTCGCCACCAAAGGGGGACGGAGGAAATAGCAATCAGCCCCAGCATTTT. Protein product: CASSPPKGDGGNSNQPQHF.

V usage is TRBV28 and J usage is TRBJ1-4; 7 nucleotides align to TRBD1. Per the germline V gene, CDR1 is MDHEN and CDR2 is SYDVKM. The CDR3 totals 14 residues. J was trimmed by 8 bases and V by 9 bases; bases with no gene match: 12. CDR3 protein: CASTYISQGEKLFF. The DNA for the CDR3 is TGTGCCAGTACCTATATTTCACAGGGGGAAAAACTGTTTTTT.

This chain uses TRBV4-1 with TRBJ2-7; unclear D gene. The V end lost 5 bases, the J end lost 0 bases, and 8 bases lay between the germline ends. The CDR3 spans 13 residues. Germline-derived CDR1 and CDR2 are MGHRA and YSYEKL. The CDR3 bases are TGCGCCAGCAGCGCTCCGAGCTCCTACGAGCAGTACTTC. Translated: CASSAPSSYEQYF.

The V gene is TRBV2, the J gene TRBJ2-6; 10 bases align to TRBD1. Unmatched junction bases numbered 8, after V lost 6 bases and J lost 0 bases. The CDR3 runs 18 residues. Germline CDR1 SNHLY, CDR2 FYNNEI. CDR3 coding DNA: TGTGCCAGCAGACCCGGGACAGGGGTCCGCTCTGGGGCCAACGTCCTGACTTTC. This sequence encodes CASRPGTGVRSGANVLTF. The complete variable domain, with remaining parts taken from reference TRBV2 and TRBJ2-6, reads EPEVTQTPSHQVTQMGQEVILRCVPISNHLYFYWYRQILGQKVEFLVSFYNNEISEKSEIFDDQFSVERPDGSNFTLKIRSTKLEDSAMYFCASRPGTGVRSGANVLTFGAGSRLTVL.

The V call is TRBV29-1, the J call TRBJ2-5; tentatively, D is TRBD2 (5 bases). With 6 bases removed from V and 3 bases from J, the gap between germline ends came to 5 bases. This CDR3 is 10 amino acids long. Germline loops: CDR1 SQVTM, CDR2 ANQGSEA. The chain's CDR3 is CSVGEETQYF. Written as DNA, the CDR3 is TGCAGCGTGGGAGAAGAGACCCAGTACTTC.

The J gene is TRBJ2-7, the V gene TRBV28, with TRBD2 identical over 11 bases. With 10 bases clipped from V and 3 bases from J, the junction kept 11 bases outside the gene matches. The CDR3 contains 15 residues. The germline V gene encodes CDR1 MDHEN and CDR2 SYDVKM. CDR3 residues: CAIRSTSGSFYEQYF. The CDR3 DNA sequence: TGTGCCATCCGTTCCACTAGCGGGAGTTTCTACGAGCAGTACTTC. Filled out from reference TRBV28 and TRBJ2-7, the complete variable domain reads DVKVTQSSRYLVKRTGEKVFLECVQDMDHENMFWYRQDPGLGLRLIYFSYDVKMKEKGDIPEGYSVSREKKERFSLILESASTNQTSMYLCAIRSTSGSFYEQYFGPGTRLTVT.

This rearrangement joins TRBV4-1 to TRBJ1-5; D unclear. Germline CDR1 reads MGHRA; CDR2 reads YSYEKL. CDR3 length: 17 amino acids. The germline V and J ends were trimmed by 0 bases and 0 bases, with 12 bases remaining between them. This chain's CDR3 is CASSQDGIGYSNQPQHF. DNA for the CDR3: TGCGCCAGCAGCCAAGACGGGATTGGTTATAGCAATCAGCCCCAGCATTTT.

CDR3 in DNA: TGTGCCAGCAGTGACGCGGTTTTTGATCGGCCCAACTATGGCTACACCTTC. Its protein product is CASSDAVFDRPNYGYTF. The V call is TRBV6-1, the J call TRBJ1-2; D unclear. Germline loops: CDR1 MNHNS, CDR2 SASEGT. This CDR3 contains 17 residues. Trimming took off 3 bases at V and 2 bases at J, with 19 bases between the two ends.

This clone was observed a few times. V gene TRBV5-1 combines with J gene TRBJ2-7; D might be TRBD2 (5 bases). V gave up 3 bases and J gave up 3 bases, with 16 bases separating them. CDR3 length: 15 residues. The germline V gene encodes CDR1 SGHRS and CDR2 YFSETQ. CDR3 coding DNA: TGCGCCAGCAGCTCCCGGGATAACAACGTCTACGAGCAGTACTTC. Protein sequence: CASSSRDNNVYEQYF.

This clone has more than one count but fewer than ten. The rearrangement links TRBV19 to TRBJ1-1, with D unresolved. The ends were cut back, 3 bases at V and 0 bases at J, with 5 bases in the middle. CDR3 length equals 13 residues. The germline CDR1 and CDR2 sequences are LNHDA and SQIVND (reference sequence). In DNA form, the CDR3 reads TGTGCCAGTAGTATGAGGGTGAACACTGAAGCTTTCTTT. This codes for CASSMRVNTEAFF.

This chain links TRBV28 with TRBJ2-5, with D maybe TRBD1 (6 bases). V was pared by 8 bases and J by 5 bases, with 21 bases between. The CDR3 contains 15 residues. Germline CDR1 MDHEN, CDR2 SYDVKM. CDR3 nucleotide sequence: TGTGCCAGCTACCCTGGGGCAGGGGTTGGGGAGACCCAGTACTTC. This encodes CASYPGAGVGETQYF.

The rearrangement uses TRBV30 and TRBJ2-3; 9 bases are shared with TRBD1. Looked up from germline, CDR1 is GTSNPN and CDR2 is SVGIG (reference sequence). V lost 4 bases to trimming and J lost 4 bases; unmatched junction nucleotides: 6. This CDR3 spans 14 amino acids. For the CDR3, the DNA is TGTGCCTGGAATGGACAGGGGTTCGCAGATACGCAGTATTTT. It yields the protein CAWNGQGFADTQYF.

This chain connects TRBV25-1 to TRBJ2-2; D is unresolved. Deletions cut 0 bases from V and 7 bases from J, with 9 bases between. This CDR3 has 14 residues. CDR1 and CDR2 from the germline V gene are MGHDK and SYGVNS. The CDR3 reads CASSEYIVGGELFF. The CDR3 region has the DNA TGTGCCAGCAGTGAATATATTGTCGGCGGGGAGCTGTTTTTT. Full variable domain (rest looked up from reference TRBV25-1 and TRBJ2-2): EADIYQTPRYLVIGTGKKITLECSQTMGHDKMYWYQQDPGMELHLIHYSYGVNSTEKGDLSSESTVSRIRTEHFPLTLESARPSHTSQYLCASSEYIVGGELFFGEGSRLTVL.

The chain has TRBV5-1 and TRBJ2-1; 13 bases agree with TRBD2. The CDR3 is 19 amino acids. The junction had 11 bases not matched to a gene; V was cut back by 0 bases and J by 5 bases. Germline V CDR1 and CDR2: SGHRS, YFSETQ. The chain's CDR3 is CASSLEGTSGTAGDNEQFF. The CDR3 DNA reads TGCGCCAGCAGCTTGGAAGGGACTAGCGGGACAGCCGGGGACAATGAGCAGTTCTTC.

The rearrangement links TRBV28 to TRBJ2-2; 15 bases map to TRBD2. This CDR3 is 18 amino acids long. Germline V CDR1 and CDR2: MDHEN, SYDVKM. Trimming cost V 5 bases and J 6 bases; bases outside gene matches: 10. DNA for the CDR3: TGTGCCAGCAGTCAGGGACTAGCGGGAGGATGGGGCTCCGGGGAGCTGTTTTTT. Its protein is CASSQGLAGGWGSGELFF.

V usage is TRBV5-1 and J usage is TRBJ1-4; D remains unclear. Trimming removed 1 base at V and 0 bases at J, with 13 bases between. Germline CDR1 is SGHRS and CDR2 is YFSETQ. This CDR3 region has 17 residues. The CDR3 loop is CASSLQVSGSTNEKLFF. The CDR3 DNA reads as TGCGCCAGCAGCTTGCAAGTTTCGGGGTCAACTAATGAAAAACTGTTTTTT.